This TCR beta chain was sequenced during a study of blood T cell repertoires in COVID-19. The wider study: Samples came from the United States, Italy and Spain, spanning acute and convalescent COVID-19. From T cells, B-cell-depleted T cells, or PBMCs came the material, which was cDNA or gDNA.

The repertoire was sequenced with immunoSEQ multiplex PCR; TCRdb's copy has only in-frame clones and lacks some. The sample lists 150,000 to 200,000 clones; less than 90% were seen once. Trimming removed 1 base from V and 0 bases from J, with 9 bases in between. CDR1 and CDR2 (germline): SGHVS, FQNEAQ. The CDR3 spans 15 residues. Participants spanned ages about 18 to 89 years and resided in around 25 US areas. The recovered donors of Cohort 3 showed two negative PCRs, clearance, or symptom resolution. V and J are TRBV7-8 and TRBJ1-1; D might be TRBD1 (5 bases). The sequencing input was PBMCs or T cells enriched from blood (not recorded which). The clonotype comes from a woman aged 50 to 60 who had recovered from COVID-19. CDR3 residues: CASSLVRGMNTEAFF. The CDR3 coding sequence is TGTGCCAGCAGCTTAGTCCGGGGGATGAACACTGAAGCTTTCTTT.